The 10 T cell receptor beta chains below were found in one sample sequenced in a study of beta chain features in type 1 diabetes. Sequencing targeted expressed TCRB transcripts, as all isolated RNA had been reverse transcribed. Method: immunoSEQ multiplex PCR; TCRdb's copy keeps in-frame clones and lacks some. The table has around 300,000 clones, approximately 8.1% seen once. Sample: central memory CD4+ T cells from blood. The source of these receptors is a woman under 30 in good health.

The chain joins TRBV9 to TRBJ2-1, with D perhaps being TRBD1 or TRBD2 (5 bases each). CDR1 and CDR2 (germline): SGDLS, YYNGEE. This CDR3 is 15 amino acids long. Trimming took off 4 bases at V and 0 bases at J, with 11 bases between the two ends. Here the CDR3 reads CASSSGTASYNEQFF. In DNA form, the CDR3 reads TGTGCCAGCAGCTCCGGGACCGCCTCCTACAATGAGCAGTTCTTC.

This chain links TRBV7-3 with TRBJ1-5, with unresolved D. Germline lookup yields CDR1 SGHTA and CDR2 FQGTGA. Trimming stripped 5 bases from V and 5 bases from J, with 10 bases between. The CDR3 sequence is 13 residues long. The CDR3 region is CASSLGRDQPQHF. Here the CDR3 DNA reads TGTGCCAGCAGCCTCGGACGGGATCAGCCCCAGCATTTT.

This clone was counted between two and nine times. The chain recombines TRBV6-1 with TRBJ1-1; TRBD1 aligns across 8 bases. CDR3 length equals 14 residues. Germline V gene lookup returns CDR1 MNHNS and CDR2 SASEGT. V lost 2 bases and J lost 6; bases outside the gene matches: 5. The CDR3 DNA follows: TGTGCCAGCAGTGAAAGACAGGGGAGGTCTGAAGCTTTCTTT. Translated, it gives CASSERQGRSEAFF.

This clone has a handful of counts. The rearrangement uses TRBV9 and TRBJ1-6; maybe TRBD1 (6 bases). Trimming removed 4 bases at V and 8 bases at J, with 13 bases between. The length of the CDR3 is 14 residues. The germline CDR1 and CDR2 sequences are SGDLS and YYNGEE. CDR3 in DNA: TGTGCCAGCAGCTCCGCGCCAGGGGATTCACCCCTCCACTTT. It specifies CASSSAPGDSPLHF.

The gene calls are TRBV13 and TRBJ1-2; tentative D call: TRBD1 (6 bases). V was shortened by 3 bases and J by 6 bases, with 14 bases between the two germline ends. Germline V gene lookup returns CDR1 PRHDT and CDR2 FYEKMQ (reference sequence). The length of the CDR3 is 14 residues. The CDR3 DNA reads TGTGCCAGCAGCTTCGGGGGGAGACAGGATGGCTACACCTTC. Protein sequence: CASSFGGRQDGYTF.

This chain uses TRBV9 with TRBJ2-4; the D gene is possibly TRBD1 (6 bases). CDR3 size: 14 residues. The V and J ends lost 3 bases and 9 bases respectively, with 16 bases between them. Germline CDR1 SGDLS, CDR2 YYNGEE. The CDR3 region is CASSDLDRTGIQYF. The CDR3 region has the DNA TGTGCCAGCAGCGATCTAGACAGGACCGGCATTCAGTACTTC.

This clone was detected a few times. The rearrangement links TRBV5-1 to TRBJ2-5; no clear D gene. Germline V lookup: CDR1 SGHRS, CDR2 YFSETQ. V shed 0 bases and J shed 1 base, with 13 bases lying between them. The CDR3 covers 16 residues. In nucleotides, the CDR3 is TGCGCCAGCAGCTTGGAATCTTACGGTCCCCAAGAGACCCAGTACTTC. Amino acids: CASSLESYGPQETQYF.

CDR3 amino acids: CASSLKGRADYGYTF. The CDR3 DNA reads TGTGCCAGCAGCTTGAAGGGCAGGGCGGACTATGGCTACACCTTC. V usage is TRBV7-9 and J usage is TRBJ1-2; possibly TRBD1 for D (5 bases). The CDR3 is made up of 15 amino acids. Germline assignment: CDR1 SEHNR and CDR2 FQNEAQ (reference sequence). V was clipped by 3 bases and J by 3 bases, with 14 bases between them.

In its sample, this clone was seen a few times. For the CDR3, the DNA is TGTGCCAGCAGCCTCTCCCGGGACCTTAATCAGCCCCAGCATTTT. This translates into CASSLSRDLNQPQHF. The chain employs TRBV7-3 and TRBJ1-5, with TRBD1 as a possible D gene (5 bases). This CDR3 has 15 amino acids. The V end lost 5 bases, the J end lost 4 bases, and 15 bases lay between the germline ends. Germline V gene sequence: CDR1 SGHTA, CDR2 FQGTGA.

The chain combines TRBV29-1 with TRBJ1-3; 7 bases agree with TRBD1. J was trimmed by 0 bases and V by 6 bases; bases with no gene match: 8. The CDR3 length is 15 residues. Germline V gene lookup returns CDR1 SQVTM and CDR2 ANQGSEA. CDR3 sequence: CSVNDRASSGNTIYF. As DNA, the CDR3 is TGCAGCGTCAACGACAGGGCGAGCTCTGGAAACACCATATATTTT.